These 15 T cell receptor beta chains originate from one sample sequenced in a study of shared clonotypes between healthy human individuals (TCRdb year 2020). The library was generated by the immunoSEQ multiplex PCR assay. This immuneACCESS table, as held by TCRdb, lists in-frame sequences with V and J called but not all clones. Of the missing ones, under half trace to an unresolved V gene in checked studies; the others have no known cause. The sample includes a few million clones, with less than 95% observed a single time. The top ten clones comprise 0.37% of the sample. Sequenced: naive CD4+ T cells from PBMCs. The cell subset or site label, as the study defines it: CD45RA+ positively selected. These receptors originate from a man in his late teens or twenties in good health. Some clones in this sample may be carry-over from other donors' samples.

V and J are TRBV5-1 and TRBJ1-5; D remains unclear. The CDR3 consists of 13 residues. Trimming stripped 8 bases from V and 7 bases from J, with 16 bases between. From germline, CDR1 is SGHRS and CDR2 YFSETQ. CDR3 coding DNA: TGCGCCAGTACGACCTTACCCGGGCAGCCCCAGCATTTT. Its translation: CASTTLPGQPQHF.

The CDR3 here is CASSLPSGPTDTQYF. The CDR3, as DNA: TGCGCCAGCAGCTTGCCTAGCGGACCCACAGATACGCAGTATTTT. The V gene is TRBV5-1, the J gene TRBJ2-3, with 7 bases fitting TRBD2. CDR1 is SGHRS and CDR2 is YFSETQ in the germline V gene. This CDR3 is built from 15 residues. With V trimmed by 1 base and J by 2 bases, 4 bases remained unmatched. Full variable domain (rest looked up from reference TRBV5-1 and TRBJ2-3): KAGVTQTPRYLIKTRGQQVTLSCSPISGHRSVSWYQQTPGQGLQFLFEYFSETQRNKGNFPGRFSGRQFSNSRSEMNVSTLELGDSALYLCASSLPSGPTDTQYFGPGTRLTVL.

This rearrangement joins TRBV7-2 to TRBJ1-1, with a tentative D call TRBD1 (6 bases). The V and J ends lost 6 bases and 2 bases respectively, with 13 bases between them. The CDR3 is 14 residues long. The V gene's germline CDR1 is SGHTA and CDR2 FQGNSA. DNA of the CDR3: TGTGCCAGCAGGATAAACAGGGAAAACACTGAAGCTTTCTTT. This gives the protein CASRINRENTEAFF.

CDR3 in DNA: TGTGCCAGCAGTACCCAGGAAGCGTGGGGGGTTGGTGGCTACACCTTC. Translating it yields CASSTQEAWGVGGYTF. The rearrangement uses TRBV28 and TRBJ1-2; D may be TRBD1 (5 bases). Trimming took 5 bases from V and 7 from J, leaving 23 bases between them. Germline V gene data show CDR1 as MDHEN and CDR2 as SYDVKM. This CDR3 contains 16 residues.

V usage is TRBV6-1 and J usage is TRBJ2-3; D perhaps matches TRBD1 (6 bases). V was pared by 8 bases and J by 4 bases, with 13 bases between. Per the germline V gene, CDR1 is MNHNS and CDR2 is SASEGT. CDR3 length: 13 residues. The CDR3 sequence is CASPTGLADTQYF. CDR3 DNA sequence: TGTGCCAGCCCCACAGGGTTGGCAGATACGCAGTATTTT.

The chain recombines TRBV6-6 with TRBJ2-7; 11 nucleotides align to TRBD1. Trimming took 8 bases from V and 3 from J; bases not matched to a gene: 9. Germline loops: CDR1 MNHNY, CDR2 SVGAGI (reference sequence). The CDR3 is 15 residues long. The CDR3 region is CASGEGQGGVYEQYF. CDR3 sequence (DNA): TGTGCCAGCGGCGAGGGACAGGGGGGTGTCTACGAGCAGTACTTC.

V usage is TRBV14 and J usage is TRBJ1-2, with D perhaps TRBD1 (5 bases). The CDR3 consists of 14 residues. V lost 6 bases to trimming and J lost 4 bases, with 15 bases between them. Germline CDR1 and CDR2: SGHDN and FVKESK. The chain's CDR3 is CASSSSGGTYGYTF. The DNA for the CDR3 is TGTGCCAGCAGTTCATCGGGGGGGACCTATGGCTACACCTTC.

This chain uses TRBV7-3 with TRBJ2-5; D might be TRBD1 (6 bases). V lost 5 bases to trimming and J lost 4 bases, with 8 bases between them. CDR3 length equals 12 residues. CDR1 is SGHTA, CDR2 FQGTGA, per germline. CDR3 region: CASSPTGETQYF. For the CDR3, the DNA is TGTGCCAGCAGCCCGACAGGAGAGACCCAGTACTTC.

This clone was counted only a few times. This chain uses TRBV27 with TRBJ1-2; D is ambiguous. Looked up from germline, CDR1 is MNHEY and CDR2 is SMNVEV (reference sequence). This CDR3 contains 17 residues. V was trimmed by 6 bases and J by 3 bases, leaving 23 bases between them. CDR3 in amino acids: CASSARRASQGHYGYTF. The CDR3 nucleotides read TGTGCCAGCAGCGCCCGTCGGGCCTCTCAAGGTCACTATGGCTACACCTTC.

This chain links TRBV28 with TRBJ2-6; 8 nucleotides match TRBD1. V lost 3 bases to trimming and J lost 1 base; unmatched junction nucleotides: 8. Germline values: CDR1 MDHEN, CDR2 SYDVKM. CDR3 size: 18 residues. CDR3 loop: CASSFVGTGSSGANVLTF. For the CDR3, the DNA is TGTGCCAGCAGTTTCGTCGGGACAGGTTCTTCTGGGGCCAACGTCCTGACTTTC.

This clone was picked up a small number of times. This chain links TRBV5-1 with TRBJ1-1; a weak D match, TRBD1 (6 bases). This CDR3 is 14 amino acids long. Germline lookup yields CDR1 SGHRS and CDR2 YFSETQ. V was clipped by 2 bases and J by 1 base, with 9 bases between them. Written as DNA, the CDR3 is TGCGCCAGCAGCTTAATGGACAGGAACACTGAAGCTTTCTTT. Its protein product is CASSLMDRNTEAFF. The full variable domain, rest sourced from reference TRBV5-1 and TRBJ1-1, is KAGVTQTPRYLIKTRGQQVTLSCSPISGHRSVSWYQQTPGQGLQFLFEYFSETQRNKGNFPGRFSGRQFSNSRSEMNVSTLELGDSALYLCASSLMDRNTEAFFGQGTRLTVV.

CDR3 sequence reads: CASSLIGMAETQYF. In DNA, the CDR3 is TGCGCCAGCAGCTTGATTGGGATGGCAGAGACCCAGTACTTC. V usage is TRBV5-1 and J usage is TRBJ2-5; no clear D gene. Trimming shortened V by 1 base and J by 4 bases, and 11 bases separated the two germline ends. This CDR3 is 14 amino acids long. CDR1 is SGHRS and CDR2 is YFSETQ in the germline V gene.

This clone has only one observation. This chain links TRBV5-1 with TRBJ2-1; D gene uncertain. CDR3 length: 14 residues. Germline V gene lookup returns CDR1 SGHRS and CDR2 YFSETQ. V was pared by 1 base and J by 6 bases, with 11 bases between. CDR3 region: CASSLTDGRNEQFF. In DNA form, the CDR3 reads TGCGCCAGCAGCTTGACGGACGGTCGCAATGAGCAGTTCTTC.

The CDR3 reads CASSFLSGGNEQFF. As DNA, the CDR3 is TGTGCCAGCAGCTTTTTATCGGGAGGGAATGAGCAGTTCTTC. The chain uses TRBV7-3 and TRBJ2-1, with 8 bases matching TRBD2. The CDR3 runs to 14 residues. With 3 bases clipped from V and 7 bases from J, the junction kept 5 bases outside the gene matches. CDR1 and CDR2 (germline): SGHTA, FQGTGA. Full variable domain (remainder filled in from reference TRBV7-3 and TRBJ2-1): GAGVSQTPSNKVTEKGKYVELRCDPISGHTALYWYRQSLGQGPEFLIYFQGTGAADDSGLPNDRFFAVRPEGSVSTLKIQRTERGDSAVYLCASSFLSGGNEQFFGPGTRLTVL.

J is TRBJ2-2 and V is TRBV4-3; 11 positions agree with TRBD2. This CDR3 spans 20 amino acids. Germline V lookup: CDR1 LGHNA, CDR2 YSLEER. V was pared by 2 bases and J by 5 bases, with 16 bases of the junction left unmatched. The CDR3 here is CASSQSYQSVIAGGTGELFF. The DNA of the CDR3 is TGCGCCAGCAGCCAATCTTATCAGTCGGTAATAGCGGGAGGGACCGGGGAGCTGTTTTTT.